This entry lists 25 T cell receptor beta chains sequenced from one sample in a study of T cells after yellow fever vaccination. TCRdb fed the 5' RACE reads into MiXCR, producing one record per CDR3 protein. The repertoire has hundreds of thousands of distinct CDR3 sequences, roughly a sixth of them found once; the top ten carry over 15%. The specimen was PBMCs, collected before the yellow fever booster vaccination. Every receptor here comes from a man between 18 and 35 years old who received the YFV17D yellow fever vaccine.

V and J are TRBV6-5 and TRBJ1-6, with TRBD1 matching over 9 bases. CDR3 size: 12 residues. Germline CDR1 reads MNHEY; CDR2 reads SVGAGI. Unmatched junction bases numbered 0, after V lost 6 bases and J lost 9 bases. CDR3 sequence: CASRTGGSPLHF. The CDR3 DNA sequence: TGTGCCAGCAGGACAGGGGGTTCACCCCTCCACTTT.

This clonotype has a count of ten or more. The chain uses TRBV6-5 and TRBJ2-1, with D maybe TRBD2 (6 bases). Germline CDR1 reads MNHEY; CDR2 reads SVGAGI. The CDR3 loop spans 14 amino acids. The ends were cut back, 6 bases at V and 2 bases at J, with 11 bases in the middle. This CDR3 is CASSRDSAYNEQFF. In nucleotides, the CDR3 is TGTGCCAGCAGCCGGGACTCAGCCTACAATGAGCAGTTCTTC.

This clonotype has more than one count but fewer than ten. This chain links TRBV6-2 or TRBV6-3 with TRBJ2-1; 7 positions match TRBD1. Germline lookup yields CDR1 MNHEY and CDR2 SVGEGT. J lost 7 bases, V lost 2 bases, and 2 bases had no gene match. This CDR3 region has 13 residues. Written as DNA, the CDR3 is TGTGCCAGCAGTTACCGACAGGGTAATGAGCAGTTCTTC. Encoded protein: CASSYRQGNEQFF.

This sequence joins TRBV12-3 or TRBV12-4 and TRBJ1-2; D is perhaps TRBD1 (6 bases). The V and J ends lost 4 bases and 5 bases respectively, with 11 bases between them. The CDR3 totals 13 residues. The CDR3 DNA reads as TGTGCCAGCAGTTCTTCCAGGGGATATGGCTACACCTTC. Its translation is CASSSSRGYGYTF.

This clonotype was seen a few times. The CDR3 sequence is CATRDEDTQYF. CDR3 coding DNA: TGTGCCACCCGTGATGAAGATACGCAGTATTTT. The chain has TRBV2 and TRBJ2-3; D is undetermined. The CDR3 is made up of 11 amino acids. Germline CDR1 SNHLY, CDR2 FYNNEI. V lost 10 bases and J 5 bases, leaving 10 bases between the germline ends.

This clonotype has more than one count but fewer than ten. The rearrangement joins TRBV18 to TRBJ2-5; maybe TRBD2 (5 bases). In germline, CDR1 is KGHSH, CDR2 LQKENI. Trimming pared 3 bases from V and 10 bases from J, leaving 12 bases between. The CDR3 is 12 residues long. CDR3 coding DNA: TGTGCCAGCTCACCTGGACCCGGGGACCAGTACTTC. This sequence encodes CASSPGPGDQYF.

The table lists this clonotype with a few counts. The genes are TRBV6-6 and TRBJ1-4; D might be TRBD1 (5 bases). The germline V gene encodes CDR1 MNHNY and CDR2 SVGAGI (reference sequence). Trimming left V 8 bases short and J 10 bases short, with 14 bases between. The CDR3 spans 12 residues. In nucleotides, the CDR3 is TGTGCCAGCGCGGGGACGCCGGGAAAACTGTTTTTT. It specifies CASAGTPGKLFF.

The chain has TRBV4-3 and TRBJ2-3; a weak D match, TRBD2 (6 bases). CDR1 LGHNA and CDR2 YSLEER come from the germline V gene. The CDR3 consists of 14 residues. The V end was cut by 0 bases, the J end by 7 bases, with 11 bases between. The CDR3 region is CASSQDGSVYTQYF. CDR3 nucleotide sequence: TGCGCCAGCAGCCAAGACGGGAGTGTTTATACGCAGTATTTT.

This clonotype has just a few counts. This chain joins TRBV6-6 and TRBJ1-2, with 10 nucleotides matching TRBD1. V gave up 6 bases and J gave up 6 bases; unmatched junction bases: 4. Germline V gene data show CDR1 as MNHNY and CDR2 as SVGAGI (reference sequence). The CDR3 is 13 amino acids. The CDR3 loop is CASRDRGNHGYTF. CDR3 nucleotide sequence: TGTGCCAGCAGGGACAGGGGGAACCATGGCTACACCTTC.

This clonotype was picked up a small number of times. The chain combines TRBV7-9 with TRBJ2-3; 7 bases are shared with TRBD1. Germline-derived CDR1 and CDR2 are SEHNR and FQNEAQ (reference sequence). The CDR3 spans 15 residues. J gave up 1 base and V 3 bases, and 4 bases lay outside the gene matches. The chain's CDR3 is CASSLQGTGTDTQYF. CDR3 nucleotides: TGTGCCAGCAGCTTGCAGGGGACAGGCACAGATACGCAGTATTTT.

This clonotype was recorded many times. Sequence at one end of the junction differs from germline and may be a read error. This sequence joins TRBV5-1 and TRBJ2-3; TRBD2 agrees at 10 bases. CDR1 SGHRS and CDR2 YFSETQ come from the germline V gene. The CDR3 contains 14 residues. The CDR3, as DNA: TGTGCCAGCAGGCTAGCGGGGGGCACAGATACGCAGTATTTT. This codes for CASRLAGGTDTQYF.

The chain is built from TRBV11-2 and TRBJ1-1; 9 bases match TRBD1. The CDR3 is made up of 17 amino acids. Trimming took 2 bases from V and 4 from J; bases not matched to a gene: 11. Germline V gene sequence: CDR1 SGHAT, CDR2 FQNNGV. The CDR3 nucleotides read TGTGCCAGCAGCTTACAAGGGACAGGGCCCCGTGCCACTGAAGCTTTCTTT. Residues: CASSLQGTGPRATEAFF.

The rearrangement links TRBV4-3 to TRBJ1-2; 9 positions match TRBD1. The CDR3 contains 17 residues. Germline V gives CDR1 LGHNA, CDR2 YSLEER. Trimming at V came to 4 bases and at J to 9 bases, leaving 18 bases not matched to a gene. The CDR3 is CASSPGTGSLEGFSYTF. The CDR3 nucleotides read TGCGCCAGCAGCCCTGGGACAGGGTCTTTGGAGGGATTCAGCTACACCTTC.

The V gene is TRBV27, the J gene TRBJ1-2; 7 bases are a match to TRBD1. With V trimmed by 5 bases and J by 0 bases, 3 bases remained unmatched. CDR3 size: 14 residues. Looked up from germline, CDR1 is MNHEY and CDR2 is SMNVEV (reference sequence). Written as DNA, the CDR3 is TGTGCCAGCAGTACTGACAGGGCTAACTATGGCTACACCTTC. It encodes CASSTDRANYGYTF.

CDR3 DNA sequence: TGTGCCAGCAGCTTTGCCGGAGATACGCAGTATTTT. This gives the protein CASSFAGDTQYF. The V and J genes are TRBV11-2 and TRBJ2-3; no firm D call. In germline, CDR1 is SGHAT, CDR2 FQNNGV. This CDR3 has 12 amino acids. Trimming pared 3 bases from V and 5 bases from J, leaving 6 bases between. Full variable domain (remainder filled in from reference TRBV11-2 and TRBJ2-3): EAGVAQSPRYKIIEKRQSVAFWCNPISGHATLYWYQQILGQGPKLLIQFQNNGVVDDSQLPKDRFSAERLKGVDSTLKIQPAKLEDSAVYLCASSFAGDTQYFGPGTRLTVL.

This clonotype has a handful of counts. V and J are TRBV5-1 and TRBJ2-3; tentatively, D is TRBD1 (6 bases). V shed 0 bases and J shed 3 bases, with 14 bases lying between them. This CDR3 contains 16 residues. The germline V gene has CDR1 SGHRS and CDR2 YFSETQ. DNA of the CDR3: TGCGCCAGCAGCTTGGTTTTTCAGGGGACGACAGATACGCAGTATTTT. Its protein is CASSLVFQGTTDTQYF. Together with reference TRBV5-1 and TRBJ2-3, the CDR3 gives the full variable domain: KAGVTQTPRYLIKTRGQQVTLSCSPISGHRSVSWYQQTPGQGLQFLFEYFSETQRNKGNFPGRFSGRQFSNSRSEMNVSTLELGDSALYLCASSLVFQGTTDTQYFGPGTRLTVL.

There are many counts of this clonotype. The J gene is TRBJ2-3, the V gene TRBV7-6, with TRBD2 matching over 9 bases. Germline V gene data show CDR1 as SGHVS and CDR2 as FNYEAQ. V shed 8 bases, J shed 9 bases, and the junction held 18 bases outside the gene matches. The CDR3 sequence is 16 residues long. This CDR3 reads CASQSSGTSRPGTQYF. As DNA, the CDR3 is TGTGCCAGCCAAAGCTCCGGGACTAGCCGACCTGGGACGCAGTATTTT.

This clonotype was detected only a few times. The gene calls are TRBV12-3 or TRBV12-4 and TRBJ2-3; D not certain. The CDR3 runs to 13 residues. The V gene lost 6 bases and the J gene lost 4 bases, with 11 bases spanning the gap. In DNA, the CDR3 is TGTGCCAGCAGCCGCCCTGGTGCAGATACGCAGTATTTT. Translation gives CASSRPGADTQYF.

A few counts support this clonotype. The genes are TRBV12-3 or TRBV12-4 and TRBJ2-2, with 9 positions matching TRBD1. The CDR3 loop spans 14 amino acids. Germline trimming cut 3 bases from V and 7 bases from J; bases unmatched to any gene: 3. CDR3 amino acids: CASSFTGGNGELFF. The DNA for the CDR3 is TGTGCCAGCAGTTTCACAGGGGGCAACGGGGAGCTGTTTTTT.

This sequence joins TRBV20-1 and TRBJ2-7, with D possibly being TRBD1 (5 bases). The germline V and J ends were trimmed by 4 bases and 2 bases, with 15 bases remaining between them. The CDR3 is made up of 14 amino acids. Germline loops: CDR1 DFQATT, CDR2 SNEGSKA (reference sequence). CDR3 in amino acids: CSANHRTAPYEQYF. Written as DNA, the CDR3 is TGCAGTGCTAACCACAGGACGGCCCCCTACGAGCAGTACTTC.

The sample holds a few counts of this clonotype. CDR3 nucleotides: TGTGCCAGCAGCTTAGGCGGCCGGCGGGCCAACGTCCTGACTTTC. This sequence encodes CASSLGGRRANVLTF. The gene calls are TRBV7-2 and TRBJ2-6; D not certain. CDR3 length equals 15 residues. V shed 1 base and J shed 5 bases, with 9 bases lying between them. CDR1 SGHTA and CDR2 FQGNSA come from the germline V gene.

V is TRBV5-1 and J is TRBJ2-5, with a weak D call TRBD1 (6 bases). Per germline, CDR1 SGHRS and CDR2 YFSETQ. The CDR3 consists of 15 residues. With 4 bases removed from V and 5 bases from J, the gap between germline ends came to 18 bases. In DNA, the CDR3 is TGCGCCAGCAGCGTGTCCCAGGGGACGCGGGAGACCCAGTACTTC. It yields the protein CASSVSQGTRETQYF.

This chain links TRBV12-3 or TRBV12-4 with TRBJ1-2; D not certain. V gave up 5 bases and J gave up 4 bases, with 17 bases separating them. The CDR3 has 15 residues. The CDR3 DNA reads TGTGCCAGCAGTACCACAGTTTACGTGAGCTATGGCTACACCTTC. Its protein product is CASSTTVYVSYGYTF.

This clonotype occurred many times. CDR3 amino acids: CASSYSRGGARDTQYF. CDR3 in DNA: TGTGCCAGCAGTTACTCTAGGGGGGGGGCCCGAGATACGCAGTATTTT. The J gene is TRBJ2-3, the V gene TRBV6-5; tentatively, D is TRBD2 (7 bases). The germline gives CDR1 MNHEY, CDR2 SVGAGI. V lost 0 bases, J lost 5 bases, and 15 bases lay in between. The CDR3 length is 16 residues.

This clonotype came up a few times. The rearrangement links TRBV7-2 to TRBJ2-1, with 10 nucleotides matching TRBD2. The V segment lost 2 bases and the J segment 3 bases; nucleotides outside the gene matches: 1. Looked up from germline, CDR1 is SGHTA and CDR2 is FQGNSA. This CDR3 is built from 15 residues. In DNA, the CDR3 is TGTGCCAGCAGCTTACTAGCGGGGGACTACAATGAGCAGTTCTTC. Its protein product is CASSLLAGDYNEQFF.